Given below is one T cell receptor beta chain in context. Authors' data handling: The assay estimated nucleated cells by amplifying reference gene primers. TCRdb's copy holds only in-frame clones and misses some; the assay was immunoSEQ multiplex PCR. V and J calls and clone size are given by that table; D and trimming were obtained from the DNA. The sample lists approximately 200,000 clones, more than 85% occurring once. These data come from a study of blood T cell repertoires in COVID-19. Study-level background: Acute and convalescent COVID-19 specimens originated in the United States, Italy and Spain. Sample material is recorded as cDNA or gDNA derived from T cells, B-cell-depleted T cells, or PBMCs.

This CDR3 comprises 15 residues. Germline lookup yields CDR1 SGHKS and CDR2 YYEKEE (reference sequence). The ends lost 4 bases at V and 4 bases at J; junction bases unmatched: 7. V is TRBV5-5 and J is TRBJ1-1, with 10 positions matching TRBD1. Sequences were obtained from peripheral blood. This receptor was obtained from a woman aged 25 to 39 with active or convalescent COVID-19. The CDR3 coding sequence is TGTGCCAGCAGCCCGGGACAGGGGAGGGTCACTGAAGCTTTCTTT. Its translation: CASSPGQGRVTEAFF.